The T cell receptor beta chain under discussion was sequenced for a study of technical replicates of blood from several donors. The assay was immunoSEQ multiplex PCR, and TCRdb's table has in-frame clones only and misses some. The sample has tens of thousands of clones, approximately 96% seen once. The CDR3 extends over 14 amino acids. The germline V gene encodes CDR1 MGHRA and CDR2 YSYEKL. V was shortened by 0 bases and J by 5 bases, with 10 bases between the two germline ends. The sample was T cells isolated from PBMCs. J is TRBJ2-5 and V is TRBV4-1; D perhaps matches TRBD1 (5 bases). The receptor was derived from a human donor in good health. The CDR3 DNA reads TGCGCCAGCAGCCAAGATCAGGGCCTGGAGACCCAGTACTTC. This translates into CASSQDQGLETQYF.